This TCR beta chain was captured by sequencing in a study of vaccination effects on CD4 cells after COVID-19. Expansion with viral peptide pools was applied to antigen-specific CD4+ T cells by the ViraFEST assay prior to sequencing. Culture lasted roughly eleven days before CD4+ T cell isolation. The cohort was immunized with two doses of either the BNT162b2 or mRNA-1273 vaccine. IL-2 at roughly 9.7 IU/ml and peptides at roughly 9.6 ug/ml were added to cultured PBMC, approximately 1.9 million per well. V lost 0 bases, J lost 6 bases, and 14 bases stayed unmatched. This CDR3 comprises 18 residues. Germline V gene sequence: CDR1 SGHRS, CDR2 YFSETQ. With regard to this clone: Its antigen is currently unknown.

Produced via immunoSEQ multiplex PCR; TCRdb's table is partial and in-frame only. The table lists around 81,000 clones, roughly 80% of them singletons. The sample was CD4+ T cells from PBMCs cultured with HCoV-OC43 spike peptides, taken after COVID-19 vaccination. The subset denotes: HCoV-OC43 spike overlapping peptide pool stimulation. V is TRBV5-1 and J is TRBJ2-1, with 8 bases aligning to TRBD2. The TCR comes from a human donor who received a COVID-19 vaccine. CDR3 region: CASSLGPGGAGLFNEQFF. CDR3 in DNA: TGCGCCAGCAGCTTGGGTCCCGGGGGGGCCGGTCTTTTCAATGAGCAGTTCTTC.